This TCR beta chain derives from a study of graft-versus-host responses after intestinal transplantation. Across the study: Transplants given to recipients were multivisceral, liver-intestinal, or isolated intestinal. Recipients uniformly received anti-thymocyte globulin induction, followed by tacrolimus and steroids for three to four years. Broader study findings: Allografts carried high graft-versus-host to host-versus-graft clonal ratios in patients having graft-donor T cell macrochimerism. There was an association between peak levels of circulating GvH clones and early post-transplant HvG declines.

Looked up from germline, CDR1 is SGHNT and CDR2 is YENEEA. V lost 5 bases and J lost 9; bases outside the gene matches: 13. This CDR3 is 15 amino acids long. Assay: immunoSEQ multiplex PCR; the TCRdb copy retains only in-frame clones and omits some. The sample has about 51,000 clones; roughly nine tenths are singletons. Details on this clone: The antigen remains unidentified.

V and J are TRBV11-3 and TRBJ1-3; 7 bases map to TRBD1. This TCR came from a human donor who was the organ donor for an intestinal transplant. Here the sequenced sample was unstimulated CD4+ T cells sorted from spleen or lymph node cells, taken before transplant. CDR3 sequence (DNA): TGTGCCAGCAGCCTGGGGACAGCCCTGGGGGGCACCATATATTTT. This gives the protein CASSLGTALGGTIYF.